The 24 T cell receptor beta chains presented below share a single source sample, sequenced in a study of post-analysis software for immune sequencing data. Their antigen targets remain unknown. cDNA libraries for TCR beta contained unique molecular identifiers. Each CDR3 protein gets one entry after TCRdb re-called the PCR reads with MiXCR. The sample shows 600,000 to 750,000 distinct CDR3 sequences, 55% to 60% of them seen only once. Regarding the study as a whole: Included in a set of a handful of TRBV segments more frequent in patients than controls were TRBV5-6, TRBV5-1 and TRBV20-1.

Sample: blood. The receptors come from a girl aged 2 to 9 with multiple sclerosis.

The table lists this clonotype with a few counts. The rearrangement uses TRBV20-1 and TRBJ2-1; D is uncertain. The CDR3 contains 15 residues. Germline V lookup: CDR1 DFQATT, CDR2 SNEGSKA (reference sequence). Between the trimmed V and J ends, which lost 0 bases and 2 bases, there was a span of 11 bases. The CDR3 nucleotides are TGCAGTGCTAGAGATCCGGCTAAACCCTACAATGAGCAGTTCTTC. This codes for CSARDPAKPYNEQFF.

This clonotype has just a few counts. The J gene is TRBJ2-4, the V gene TRBV27; 9 nucleotides line up with TRBD1. With the DNA end fitting TRBJ2-7 better, the J assignment may be wrong. This CDR3 is 15 amino acids long. Looked up from germline, CDR1 is MNHEY and CDR2 is SMNVEV (reference sequence). The CDR3 protein is CASSLTWTGEGEQYF. CDR3 nucleotides: TGTGCCAGCAGTTTAACTTGGACAGGGGAAGGCGAGCAGTACTTC.

This clonotype was counted a single time. The V and J genes are TRBV7-3 and TRBJ1-4; unclear D gene. Trimming took off 2 bases at V and 7 bases at J, with 20 bases between the two ends. This CDR3 has 17 amino acids. Germline V gives CDR1 SGHTA, CDR2 FQGTGA. CDR3 DNA: TGTGCCAGCAGCTTAGGTCGGATAGTGCGACGGACTGAAAAACTGTTTTTT. It is translated as CASSLGRIVRRTEKLFF.

The chain is built from TRBV9 and TRBJ1-2; 7 bases are shared with TRBD1. The V and J ends lost 3 bases and 2 bases, in that order; junction bases with no gene match: 13. The CDR3 runs 17 residues. Germline values: CDR1 SGDLS, CDR2 YYNGEE. CDR3 protein: CASSGRGGESWNYGYTF. The CDR3 region has the DNA TGTGCCAGCAGCGGCAGGGGGGGGGAATCTTGGAACTATGGCTACACCTTC.

This clonotype was picked up a small number of times. This chain joins TRBV6-1 and TRBJ2-7; TRBD2 might be the D (6 bases). Germline V gene lookup returns CDR1 MNHNS and CDR2 SASEGT. The CDR3 contains 14 residues. Trimming left V 8 bases short and J 1 base short, with 15 bases between. CDR3 nucleotides: TGTGCCAGCCATGGGAGGAAAATATCCTACGAGCAGTACTTC. It translates to CASHGRKISYEQYF.

The rearrangement uses TRBV7-9 and TRBJ2-1; no reliable D call. V lost 8 bases and J 2 bases, leaving 19 bases between the germline ends. The CDR3 sequence is 16 residues long. Germline V gene lookup returns CDR1 SEHNR and CDR2 FQNEAQ (reference sequence). This CDR3 is CASVSNVLSPYNEQFF. The CDR3 nucleotides read TGTGCCAGCGTTTCCAACGTCCTATCGCCCTACAATGAGCAGTTCTTC. Full variable domain (missing parts from reference TRBV7-9 and TRBJ2-1): DTGVSQNPRHKITKRGQNVTFRCDPISEHNRLYWYRQTLGQGPEFLTYFQNEAQLEKSRLLSDRFSAERPKGSFSTLEIQRTEQGDSAMYLCASVSNVLSPYNEQFFGPGTRLTVL.

The chain links TRBV12-3 or TRBV12-4 to TRBJ2-3; possibly TRBD2 for D (6 bases). V was shortened by 8 bases and J by 1 base, with 13 bases between the two germline ends. The CDR3 loop spans 14 amino acids. CDR3 in amino acids: CASATSLGTDTQYF. The CDR3 DNA reads TGTGCCAGCGCGACTAGTTTGGGCACAGATACGCAGTATTTT.

This clonotype was observed once. The chain is built from TRBV21-1 and TRBJ2-3; no check of the table's D call, TRBD2, against the DNA was made. TRBV21-1 has pseudogene status. The CDR3 contains 15 residues. The CDR3 loop reads CAILERGHGTDTQYF. The DNA of the CDR3 is TGTGCCATCCTAGAGAGAGGGCATGGCACAGATACGCAGTATTTT.

V is TRBV29-1 and J is TRBJ2-1, with D hard to call. Germline V gene lookup returns CDR1 SQVTM and CDR2 ANQGSEA. The CDR3 sequence is 14 residues long. The V gene lost 5 bases and the J gene lost 2 bases, with 13 bases spanning the gap. In nucleotides, the CDR3 is TGCAGCGTTTTGGTAGTCCCCACCTACAATGAGCAGTTCTTC. It encodes CSVLVVPTYNEQFF.

The chain carries TRBV24-1 and TRBJ2-7, with D possibly TRBD1 on 7 matching bases. Germline CDR1 KGHDR, CDR2 SFDVKD. This CDR3 region has 14 residues. Trimming took off 9 bases at V and 4 bases at J, with 18 bases between the two ends. CDR3 sequence: CATVYSGGSYEQYF. DNA for the CDR3: TGTGCCACCGTTTATTCAGGGGGGTCATACGAGCAGTACTTC.

V is TRBV5-4 and J is TRBJ2-3, with D perhaps TRBD2 (5 bases). The V and J ends lost 3 bases and 4 bases respectively, with 15 bases between them. The germline V gene has CDR1 SGHNT and CDR2 YYREEE (reference sequence). CDR3 length: 15 amino acids. The CDR3 coding sequence is TGTGCCAGCAGCTGGCCAGCCCTGGGAGCAGATACGCAGTATTTT. It codes for CASSWPALGADTQYF.

This clonotype was counted between two and nine times. This sequence joins TRBV29-1 and TRBJ2-1; the match to TRBD2 covers 12 bases. With 3 bases clipped from V and 7 bases from J, the junction kept 4 bases outside the gene matches. CDR3 length equals 14 residues. Germline loops: CDR1 SQVTM, CDR2 ANQGSEA. The CDR3: CSVDRLAGGNEQFF. CDR3 DNA: TGCAGCGTTGATCGGCTAGCGGGAGGGAATGAGCAGTTCTTC.

J is TRBJ2-6 and V is TRBV7-3; D is perhaps TRBD2 (5 bases). V lost 2 bases to trimming and J lost 5 bases, with 13 bases between them. This CDR3 is built from 16 residues. Per germline, CDR1 SGHTA and CDR2 FQGTGA. The chain's CDR3 is CASSLGGIGRANVLTF. The CDR3, as DNA: TGTGCCAGCAGCTTAGGAGGAATCGGGAGGGCCAACGTCCTGACTTTC.

The V gene is TRBV4-3, the J gene TRBJ2-3, with 11 bases that match TRBD2. The CDR3 runs 16 residues. Germline V CDR1 and CDR2: LGHNA, YSLEER. Trimming removed 3 bases from V and 4 bases from J; junction bases left unmatched: 6. The CDR3 nucleotides are TGCGCCAGCAGCCAGCTTAGCGGGGGGGCCCCAGATACGCAGTATTTT. It codes for CASSQLSGGAPDTQYF.

The chain combines TRBV28 with TRBJ1-1; 8 bases align to TRBD1. This CDR3 comprises 16 residues. After removal of 6 bases from V and 4 bases from J, the junction contained 13 bases not matched to a gene. Germline V gene sequence: CDR1 MDHEN, CDR2 SYDVKM. The CDR3 sequence is CASSLKVGRGRTEAFF. DNA for the CDR3: TGTGCCAGCAGCCTAAAAGTAGGCAGGGGGCGCACTGAAGCTTTCTTT.

The V call is TRBV29-1, the J call TRBJ2-3, with no clear D. This CDR3 has 14 amino acids. The germline V gene has CDR1 SQVTM and CDR2 ANQGSEA. V shed 4 bases and J shed 2 bases, with 13 bases lying between them. CDR3 in DNA: TGCAGCGTTGCGGTTGGAACTAACACAGATACGCAGTATTTT. It yields the protein CSVAVGTNTDTQYF.

J is TRBJ2-7 and V is TRBV4-1; 7 nucleotides align to TRBD1. The CDR3 extends over 15 amino acids. Germline values: CDR1 MGHRA, CDR2 YSYEKL. With 1 base clipped from V and 4 bases from J, the junction kept 7 bases outside the gene matches. CDR3 nucleotides: TGCGCCAGCAGCCAAGTGGCTCAGGGGGTGTACGAGCAGTACTTC. Protein product: CASSQVAQGVYEQYF.

CDR3 DNA: TGTGCCAGCAGTCCTCTGGCGAAGATAGCGCGAGCAGATACGCAGTATTTT. Amino acids: CASSPLAKIARADTQYF. The chain is built from TRBV28 and TRBJ2-3; D possibly corresponds to TRBD2 (5 bases). This CDR3 comprises 17 residues. Trimming took 5 bases from V and 4 from J, leaving 22 bases between them. In germline, CDR1 is MDHEN, CDR2 SYDVKM.

The table lists this clonotype with a count of one. One end of the junction is discordant with germline, which a read error may explain. CDR3: CTSTGSSSYEQYF. CDR3 DNA sequence: TGTACCAGCACCGGATCGAGCTCCTACGAGCAGTACTTC. The chain uses TRBV27 and TRBJ2-7; D gene ambiguous. Germline CDR1 MNHEY, CDR2 SMNVEV (reference sequence). The CDR3 runs to 13 residues.

This chain links TRBV24-1 with TRBJ2-3; 9 nucleotides match TRBD1. CDR3 length equals 17 residues. After removal of 5 bases from V and 6 bases from J, the junction contained 14 bases not matched to a gene. The germline V gene has CDR1 KGHDR and CDR2 SFDVKD. CDR3 nucleotides: TGTGCCACCAGTGGAAAACACAGGGGGCGCTTGTGGGATACGCAGTATTTT. Translating gives CATSGKHRGRLWDTQYF.

CDR3 sequence reads: CSARDLPSGIYNEQFF. DNA of the CDR3: TGCAGTGCTAGAGATCTGCCTAGCGGGATCTACAATGAGCAGTTCTTC. This sequence joins TRBV20-1 and TRBJ2-1; TRBD2 matches at 9 bases. Germline V gene data show CDR1 as DFQATT and CDR2 as SNEGSKA (reference sequence). With V trimmed by 0 bases and J by 3 bases, 6 bases remained unmatched. The CDR3 contains 16 residues.

This clonotype was detected only a few times. The V gene is TRBV20-1, the J gene TRBJ1-1; D unresolved. V lost 0 bases and J lost 3, with 11 bases in between. The CDR3 runs to 14 residues. CDR1 and CDR2 (germline): DFQATT, SNEGSKA (reference sequence). The CDR3 DNA is TGCAGTGCTAGAGAGTCCCGCAGTTACACTGAAGCTTTCTTT. This gives the protein CSARESRSYTEAFF.

The J gene is TRBJ2-7, the V gene TRBV20-1, with 11 bases identical to TRBD2. Germline V gene data show CDR1 as DFQATT and CDR2 as SNEGSKA (reference sequence). V trimming: 3 bases; J trimming: 4 bases; junction bases outside the gene matches: 11. The CDR3 covers 16 residues. The DNA of the CDR3 is TGCAGTGCTAGCAGACTAGCGGGAAAGGGTAATTACGAGCAGTACTTC. Translated: CSASRLAGKGNYEQYF.

This clonotype was found once. In DNA form, the CDR3 reads TGTGCCAGCAGAGCTTGGACAGGGGGCACTGAAGCTTTCTTT. Translating gives CASRAWTGGTEAFF. This sequence joins TRBV12-3 or TRBV12-4 and TRBJ1-1, with 10 bases identical to TRBD1. This CDR3 has 14 amino acids. V lost 6 bases and J lost 4; bases outside the gene matches: 5.